This T cell receptor beta chain was obtained from a study of blood T cell repertoires in COVID-19. Study-level background: Some COVID-19 samples were acute and others convalescent; all came from the United States, Italy and Spain.

Recovery meant two consecutive negative NP/OP PCR tests, professional clearance, or resolved symptoms. Worth noting for this clone: The identical CDR3 is also encoded by other nucleotide sequences in the sample.

Germline V gene data show CDR1 as MNHEY and CDR2 as SVGEGT. V trimming: 2 bases; J trimming: 7 bases; junction bases outside the gene matches: 3. CDR3 size: 14 residues. In the original workflow: Researchers report that nucleated cell counts were estimated from reference gene primer amplification. TCRdb's copy holds only in-frame clones and misses some; the assay was immunoSEQ multiplex PCR. Clone size and the V and J calls come from that table; the DNA yielded D and trimming. The repertoire holds fewer than 350,000 clones, with 70% to 90% as singletons. Sequencing was carried out using PBMCs or T cells enriched from blood (not recorded which). The receptor's source is a woman in her thirties who had recovered from COVID-19. The chain couples TRBV6-2 or TRBV6-3 to TRBJ1-5, with 9 positions matching TRBD1. The CDR3 nucleotides are TGTGCCAGCAGTTACGTGGGACAGGGACAGCCCCAGCATTTT. Translated, it gives CASSYVGQGQPQHF.